This entry describes one T cell receptor (beta chain). The data originate from a study of shared clonotypes between healthy human individuals. Germline V gene sequence: CDR1 SGHTA, CDR2 FQGTGA. The CDR3 covers 15 residues. The V and J ends lost 2 bases and 0 bases respectively, with 10 bases between them. Produced via immunoSEQ multiplex PCR; TCRdb's table is partial and in-frame only. Of about 2.4 million clones listed, more than 85% were seen once; the top ten hold about 0.39%. The sample consisted of naive CD4+ T cells from PBMCs. Noted subset: CD45RA+ positively selected. The TCR originated in a young man in good health. Some clones in this sample may be carry-over from other donors' samples. The J gene is TRBJ1-1, the V gene TRBV7-3; D ambiguous. The CDR3 loop is CASSLGGILNTEAFF. The CDR3 nucleotides read TGTGCCAGCAGCTTAGGAGGGATATTGAACACTGAAGCTTTCTTT.